This T cell receptor beta chain was obtained from a study of blood T cells in healthy people across ages. Overall study findings and caveats: Unknown CMV status may confound age-related changes in expanded clones. One million T cells yielded diversity estimates that were considered underestimates.

The use of a sample-barcoded 5' primer and a J-beta primer mix characterized a second PCR of roughly 7 to 11 cycles. Using its own MiXCR run on the 5' RACE reads, TCRdb lists one record per CDR3 protein. The repertoire holds just over 1 million distinct CDR3 sequences, with 40% to 45% as singletons. This CDR3 has 18 amino acids. Germline CDR1 reads MDHEN; CDR2 reads SYDVKM. Details on this clonotype: Its cognate antigen is unknown.

V and J are TRBV28 and TRBJ2-4, with D tentatively TRBD2 (6 bases). The assigned J gene may be wrong: the sequence end matches TRBJ2-7 better. Sequenced sample: blood. This TCR derives from a woman between 55 and 75 years old in good health. Here the CDR3 DNA reads TGTGCCAGCAGTTCCCCCCAAACCGGGGCGGGGAATCGCTACGAGCAGTACTTC. Amino acids: CASSSPQTGAGNRYEQYF.